This passage covers 28 T cell receptor beta chains from one sample sequenced in a study of T cells expressing NK-cell markers. Reprocessing the 5' RACE reads, TCRdb reports a single entry for every CDR3 protein and omits DNA. The sample has 550,000 to 600,000 distinct CDR3 sequences. The sequenced sample consisted of blood T cells: a sorted CD56 or NKG2C T cell subset, CD4+ or CD8+ T cells, or bulk PBMC T cells (not recorded which). All receptors derive from a man aged 18-30 years in good health.

The J gene is TRBJ2-7, the V gene TRBV7-3; TCRdb gives TRBD2 as the D gene, but with no DNA this cannot be confirmed. The germline V gene has CDR1 SGHTA and CDR2 FQGTGA. This CDR3 has 17 amino acids. CDR3 loop: CASGAGTSGSVVGEQYF. The full variable domain, its missing parts supplied by reference TRBV7-3 and TRBJ2-7, is GAGVSQTPSNKVTEKGKYVELRCDPISGHTALYWYRQSLGQGPEFLIYFQGTGAADDSGLPNDRFFAVRPEGSVSTLKIQRTERGDSAVYLCASGAGTSGSVVGEQYFGPGTRLTVT.

V gene TRBV12-5 combines with J gene TRBJ2-3; TCRdb designates TRBD1, a call that cannot be tested without DNA. Germline CDR1 is LGHNT and CDR2 is FRNRAP. The CDR3 has 12 residues. This CDR3 is CASGGPGDTQYF. Supplemented by reference TRBV12-5 and TRBJ2-3, the full variable domain reads DARVTQTPRHKVTEMGQEVTMRCQPILGHNTVFWYRQTMMQGLELLAYFRNRAPLDDSGMPKDRFSAEMPDATLATLKIQPSEPRDSAVYFCASGGPGDTQYFGPGTRLTVL.

This CDR3 reads CASSLTWDFEAFF. This chain links TRBV5-1 with TRBJ1-1. There are 13 residues in the CDR3. The V gene's germline CDR1 is SGHRS and CDR2 YFSETQ.

This chain uses TRBV5-6 with TRBJ1-2; TCRdb picks TRBD1, but there is no DNA to check that call. The germline CDR1 and CDR2 sequences are SGHDT and YYEEEE. The length of the CDR3 is 14 residues. The chain's CDR3 is CASSLEGRGHGYTF.

The chain joins TRBV6-5 to TRBJ2-1; TCRdb names TRBD1, which stays unverified in the absence of DNA. This CDR3 spans 15 amino acids. The germline gives CDR1 MNHEY, CDR2 SVGAGI. CDR3 region: CASSLGGLSYNEQFF.

This chain connects TRBV18 to TRBJ2-1; TCRdb's assignment of TRBD1 cannot be checked, as there is no DNA. The CDR3 consists of 15 residues. CDR1 and CDR2 (germline): KGHSH, LQKENI. The CDR3 spells CASSPRDRLSNEQFF.

This sequence joins TRBV5-6 and TRBJ1-5; as DNA is missing, the TRBD1 call by TCRdb cannot be tested. Germline V gene lookup returns CDR1 SGHDT and CDR2 YYEEEE. The CDR3 spans 16 residues. CDR3 loop: CASSLNFRQGNQPQHF. Full variable domain (outside the CDR3, taken from reference TRBV5-6 and TRBJ1-5): DAGVTQSPTHLIKTRGQQVTLRCSPKSGHDTVSWYQQALGQGPQFIFQYYEEEERQRGNFPDRFSGHQFPNYSSELNVNALLLGDSALYLCASSLNFRQGNQPQHFGDGTRLSIL.

This chain links TRBV7-6 with TRBJ2-2; the D call from TCRdb, TRBD1, cannot be confirmed without DNA. The CDR3 consists of 14 residues. Germline CDR1 is SGHVS and CDR2 is FNYEAQ. CDR3 region: CASSLVPSAWELFF.

This rearrangement joins TRBV7-8 to TRBJ2-2; TCRdb returns TRBD2, unconfirmable since there is no DNA. The germline V gene encodes CDR1 SGHVS and CDR2 FQNEAQ. This CDR3 region has 16 residues. The CDR3: CASSSSRLAGTGELFF.

The J gene is TRBJ2-5, the V gene TRBV5-6; TCRdb selects TRBD1, and the lack of DNA leaves this call unchecked. Germline V gene data show CDR1 as SGHDT and CDR2 as YYEEEE. The CDR3 covers 16 residues. The CDR3 loop is CASSHGGTGTQETQYF.

The V call is TRBV5-4, the J call TRBJ2-1; TCRdb selects TRBD2, and the lack of DNA leaves this call unchecked. CDR3 length equals 19 residues. Germline V gene lookup returns CDR1 SGHNT and CDR2 YYREEE (reference sequence). The CDR3 sequence is CASSLSGLAESGIHNEQFF.

The V and J genes are TRBV12-3 or TRBV12-4 and TRBJ1-6. This CDR3 comprises 17 residues. CDR3 loop: CASRRGESSSYNSPLHF.

The rearrangement joins TRBV5-1 to TRBJ2-1; TCRdb indicates TRBD2, and absent DNA this call remains unverified. CDR3 length: 18 amino acids. CDR1 and CDR2 from the germline V gene are SGHRS and YFSETQ. This CDR3 is CASSLGLTSGRAYNEQFF.

J is TRBJ2-3 and V is TRBV12-3 or TRBV12-4; TCRdb outputs TRBD1, but without DNA this stays unchecked. The CDR3 length is 16 residues. The CDR3 loop reads CASSYPGGADTDTQYF.

The V call is TRBV6-1, the J call TRBJ2-7; no DNA is available, so the TRBD2 call from TCRdb remains unchecked. This CDR3 is 13 amino acids long. In germline, CDR1 is MNHNS, CDR2 SASEGT. CDR3 loop: CASSRTLSGEQYF.

V usage is TRBV25-1 and J usage is TRBJ2-2; TCRdb selects TRBD2, and the lack of DNA leaves this call unchecked. CDR1 and CDR2 (germline): MGHDK, SYGVNS. This CDR3 spans 14 amino acids. The CDR3 here is CASSEYAGGGELFF.

V gene TRBV7-9 combines with J gene TRBJ2-1; TCRdb outputs TRBD2, but without DNA this stays unchecked. The CDR3 spans 15 residues. The V gene's germline CDR1 is SEHNR and CDR2 FQNEAQ (reference sequence). CDR3 sequence reads: CASRSPGLGPYEQFF.

This rearrangement joins TRBV6-5 to TRBJ2-2; no DNA is available, so the TRBD2 call from TCRdb remains unchecked. The CDR3 sequence is 15 residues long. Germline V lookup: CDR1 MNHEY, CDR2 SVGAGI. The CDR3 region is CASSILTRGNGELFF.

The CDR3: CANLRPGQGTYEQYF. This chain connects TRBV21-1 to TRBJ2-7; as DNA is missing, the TRBD1 call by TCRdb cannot be tested. TRBV21-1 is shown as a pseudogene. This CDR3 is built from 15 residues.

The chain has TRBV6-5 and TRBJ2-1; the D call from TCRdb, TRBD2, cannot be confirmed without DNA. CDR1 and CDR2 (germline): MNHEY, SVGAGI. This CDR3 spans 18 amino acids. The CDR3: CASSYLGKRESSYNEQFF.

This rearrangement joins TRBV27 to TRBJ2-4; with no DNA, the TCRdb D assignment of TRBD1 cannot be verified. This CDR3 has 14 amino acids. Germline assignment: CDR1 MNHEY and CDR2 SMNVEV (reference sequence). The CDR3 protein is CASSSIGTEDIQYF.

V and J are TRBV12-3 or TRBV12-4 and TRBJ2-2. This CDR3 has 15 residues. CDR3 region: CASTTWGEVSGELFF.

This chain uses TRBV11-2 with TRBJ2-4; no DNA is available, so the TRBD1 call from TCRdb remains unchecked. CDR3 length equals 15 residues. From germline, CDR1 is SGHAT and CDR2 FQNNGV. CDR3 amino acids: CASSLGDRGIDIQYF.

J is TRBJ2-3 and V is TRBV6-1; TCRdb's assignment of TRBD1 cannot be checked, as there is no DNA. Germline-derived CDR1 and CDR2 are MNHNS and SASEGT. The CDR3 is made up of 12 amino acids. The chain's CDR3 is CASSLTGEEQYF.

The CDR3 loop reads CSDIGQINTEAFF. The chain is built from TRBV29-1 and TRBJ1-1; the TRBD1 assignment by TCRdb is unverifiable without DNA. Germline CDR1 reads SQVTM; CDR2 reads ANQGSEA. The length of the CDR3 is 13 residues.

V usage is TRBV5-1 and J usage is TRBJ2-4; the D gene TCRdb calls, TRBD1, cannot be checked with no DNA. The CDR3 loop spans 16 amino acids. Germline CDR1 is SGHRS and CDR2 is YFSETQ. CDR3 sequence reads: CASSQGSLLAKNIQYF.

The rearrangement links TRBV11-2 to TRBJ2-7; TCRdb returns TRBD1, unconfirmable since there is no DNA. In germline, CDR1 is SGHAT, CDR2 FQNNGV. This CDR3 region has 15 residues. The chain's CDR3 is CASSIFGGGSYEQYF.

CDR3 sequence: CASSESRASGVASTDTQYF. The chain recombines TRBV10-1 with TRBJ2-3; the TRBD2 assignment by TCRdb is unverifiable without DNA. The CDR3 has 19 residues. Germline V gene lookup returns CDR1 WNHNN and CDR2 SYGVQD (reference sequence).